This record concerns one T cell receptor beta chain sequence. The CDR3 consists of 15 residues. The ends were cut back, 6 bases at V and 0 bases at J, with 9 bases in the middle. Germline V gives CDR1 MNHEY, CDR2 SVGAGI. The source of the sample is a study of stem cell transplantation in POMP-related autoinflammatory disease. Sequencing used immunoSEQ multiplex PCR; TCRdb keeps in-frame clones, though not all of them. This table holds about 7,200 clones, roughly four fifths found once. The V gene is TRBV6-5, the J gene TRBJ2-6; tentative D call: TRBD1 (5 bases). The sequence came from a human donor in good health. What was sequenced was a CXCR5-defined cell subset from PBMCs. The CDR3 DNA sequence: TGTGCCAGCAGAACAGGAATCTCTGGGGCCAACGTCCTGACTTTC. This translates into CASRTGISGANVLTF.